This TCR beta chain stems from a study of blood T cell repertoires in COVID-19. As for the study in general: Italy, Spain and the United States were the sources of the convalescent and acute COVID-19 samples.

Participants came from about 23 US areas, aged about 18 to 95 years. Clinical history reported by participants formed the basis on which cohorts were assigned. Within the 2 weeks before study entry, each person in the exposed group met a COVID-19 case. The junction had 12 bases not matched to a gene; V was cut back by 4 bases and J by 8 bases. CDR1 is SGHNT, CDR2 YYREEE, per germline (reference sequence). The CDR3 totals 15 residues. Clones were read by immunoSEQ multiplex PCR, and TCRdb kept only the in-frame ones, dropping some. The sample includes 150,000 to 200,000 clones, 84% of them seen just once.

This receptor was taken from a woman aged 25 to 39 who had been exposed to COVID-19. The source material was PBMCs or T cells enriched from blood (not recorded which). This sequence joins TRBV5-4 and TRBJ2-3, with 8 positions matching TRBD1. The CDR3 loop reads CASSPLDRAQVTQYF. Written as DNA, the CDR3 is TGTGCCAGCAGCCCCTTGGACAGGGCTCAGGTTACGCAGTATTTT. Looking up the rest from reference TRBV5-4 and TRBJ2-3 gives the full variable domain: ETGVTQSPTHLIKTRGQQVTLRCSSQSGHNTVSWYQQALGQGPQFIFQYYREEENGRGNFPPRFSGLQFPNYSSELNVNALELDDSALYLCASSPLDRAQVTQYFGPGTRLTVL.